The source of this T cell receptor beta chain is a study of Tregs in tolerant kidney transplant recipients. Study outcomes and limitations: Few patients were studied, so findings need validation in larger groups. This study did not directly address biological reproducibility.

Unstimulated Tregs (CD4+CD25+CD127-) and CD4+CD25- non-Tregs were sorted from PBMCs. Comment on this clone: What it binds is unknown.

Method: immunoSEQ multiplex PCR; TCRdb's copy keeps in-frame clones and lacks some. Seen here are approximately 65,000 clones, roughly 84% observed once, and the top ten hold roughly 4.9%. Germline trimming cut 4 bases from V and 7 bases from J; bases unmatched to any gene: 8. CDR1 and CDR2 from the germline V gene are SGHRS and YFSETQ. CDR3 length equals 15 residues. This chain connects TRBV5-1 to TRBJ1-1; 12 bases agree with TRBD1. This receptor was obtained from a human donor in good health. The sample was CD4+ T cells from blood. This CDR3 reads CASSMGTGGQGEAFF. In nucleotides, the CDR3 is TGCGCCAGCAGCATGGGGACAGGGGGCCAGGGTGAAGCTTTCTTT.